The T cell receptor beta chain described here comes from a study of metastatic and nonmetastatic thyroid tumors. Study background: Patients with malignant and benign thyroid disease provided blood and tumor or nodule tissue, whose repertoires were compared. Notes on the study in general: Across blood and tumor, TCR beta diversity in malignant thyroid tumors was reportedly significantly higher than in benign nodules.

This clone was picked up many times. As yet, its antigen is unknown. Per the original methods: The distant-metastasis classifier for papillary thyroid cancer was built from CDR3 differences across clinicopathological groups. TCRdb reassembled clones from the PCR reads with MiXCR. The V and J calls and clone size come from TCRdb's table, not from the authors' own analysis. This sample yields about 43,000 clones, of which 3% to 3.5% are seen a single time; 9.5% to 10% belongs to the top ten. Every patient was untreated before thyroid surgery. The ends were cut back, 0 bases at V and 6 bases at J, with 15 bases in the middle. The CDR3 is made up of 14 amino acids. Germline CDR1 DFQATT, CDR2 SNEGSKA (reference sequence).

The sequence was collected from a female donor with papillary thyroid cancer or a benign thyroid nodule (not recorded which). Some clones in this sample may be carry-over from other donors' samples. The gene calls are TRBV20-1 and TRBJ2-7, with a weak D call TRBD2 (6 bases). The material sequenced was blood. The CDR3 nucleotides are TGCAGTGCTAGAGATCTGGCGGGATCATCCGAGCAGTACTTC. Translating gives CSARDLAGSSEQYF.